This is a list of T cell receptor beta chains from one sample in a study of CD4 T cells in relation to SARS-CoV-2 and coronaviruses. Here immunoSEQ multiplex PCR was the method, and the copy in TCRdb shows in-frame clones only, minus some. The table records 30,000 to 45,000 clones, around 89% of them present only once. The sequenced material came from memory CD4+ T cells from PBMCs. These receptors were taken from an adult with COVID-19. Each CDR3 is given with its conserved first and last residue. The D gene is left open where the match is weak. Clone size appears in some rows only: once, few, many, or a class for an expanded clone.

CDR3: CASSLGTDSRKLFF; DNA: TGTGCCAGCAGCCTCGGGACAGACTCAAGAAAACTGTTTTTT; D: TRBD1; V: TRBV6-5; size: -; J: TRBJ1-4
CDR3: CASSPGQQETQYF; DNA: TGTGCCAGCTCACCGGGACAGCAAGAGACCCAGTACTTC; D: TRBD1; V: TRBV18; size: -; J: TRBJ2-5
CDR3: CASSLGGPSTDTQYF; DNA: TGTGCCAGCAGCCTTGGGGGCCCGAGCACAGATACGCAGTATTTT; D: -; V: TRBV5-4; size: once; J: TRBJ2-3
CDR3: CASSYPPGRYEQYF; DNA: TGTGCCAGCAGTTATCCCCCAGGGAGGTACGAGCAGTACTTC; D: -; V: TRBV6-5; size: -; J: TRBJ2-7
CDR3: CASSALMGQGNTGELFF; DNA: TGTGCCAGCAGCGCCCTCATGGGACAGGGAAACACCGGGGAGCTGTTTTTT; D: TRBD1; V: TRBV9; size: -; J: TRBJ2-2
CDR3: CASSLGGRNEKLFF; DNA: TGCGCCAGCAGCTTGGGGGGTAGAAATGAAAAACTGTTTTTT; D: -; V: TRBV5-1; size: few; J: TRBJ1-4
CDR3: CASTLDSSNYGYTF; DNA: TGTGCCAGCACACTGGACAGCTCTAACTATGGCTACACCTTC; D: -; V: TRBV28; size: once; J: TRBJ1-2
CDR3: CATSDAGTGNTEAFF; DNA: TGTGCCACCAGTGACGCCGGGACAGGGAACACTGAAGCTTTCTTT; D: TRBD1; V: TRBV24-1; size: -; J: TRBJ1-1
CDR3: CASSLPGLSEAFF; DNA: TGTGCCAGCAGCTTACCGGGGCTTTCTGAAGCTTTCTTT; D: -; V: TRBV11-1; size: -; J: TRBJ1-1
CDR3: CASSLGTANTEAFF; DNA: TGTGCCAGCAGCTTGGGGACGGCGAACACTGAAGCTTTCTTT; D: -; V: TRBV11-1; size: -; J: TRBJ1-1
CDR3: CASSLDLGGSSYNSPLHF; DNA: TGTGCCAGCAGCCTAGACCTGGGTGGGAGCTCCTATAATTCACCCCTCCACTTT; D: -; V: TRBV2; size: few; J: TRBJ1-6
CDR3: CASRFHRDRPYNEQFF; DNA: TGTGCAAGTCGCTTTCACCGGGACAGACCCTACAATGAGCAGTTCTTC; D: -; V: TRBV12-2; size: -; J: TRBJ2-1
CDR3: CASSLPQTGVYEQYF; DNA: TGTGCCAGCAGCTTACCTCAGACAGGGGTCTACGAGCAGTACTTC; D: TRBD1; V: TRBV11-2; size: -; J: TRBJ2-7
CDR3: CASSQEGRMNTGELFF; DNA: TGTGCCAGCAGCCAAGAGGGTCGCATGAACACCGGGGAGCTGTTTTTT; D: -; V: TRBV3-1/TRBV3-2; size: -; J: TRBJ2-2
CDR3: CASSPGFYGYTF; DNA: TGTGCCAGTAGTCCGGGGTTCTATGGCTACACCTTC; D: -; V: TRBV19; size: once; J: TRBJ1-2
CDR3: CASSMTGGYGYTF; DNA: TGTGCCAGCAGCATGACAGGGGGCTACGGCTACACCTTC; D: TRBD1; V: TRBV5-5; size: -; J: TRBJ1-2
CDR3: CASSVSESSGNTIYF; DNA: TGTGCCAGCAGCGTATCCGAGAGCTCTGGAAACACCATATATTTT; D: -; V: TRBV9; size: once; J: TRBJ1-3
CDR3: CASSGGQGENTIYF; DNA: TGTGCCAGCAGTGGGGGACAGGGAGAAAACACCATATATTTT; D: TRBD1; V: TRBV28; size: -; J: TRBJ1-3
CDR3: CASSVGALRTNEKLFF; DNA: TGTGCCAGCAGCGTAGGGGCTTTAAGAACTAATGAAAAACTGTTTTTT; D: -; V: TRBV9; size: once; J: TRBJ1-4
CDR3: CASSSQGAQETQYF; DNA: TGTGCCAGCAGCTCTCAGGGGGCTCAAGAGACCCAGTACTTC; D: TRBD1; V: TRBV5-4; size: -; J: TRBJ2-5
CDR3: CASSIKRGTGVPGELFF; DNA: TGTGCCAGTAGTATAAAGAGGGGGACAGGGGTTCCCGGGGAGCTGTTTTTT; D: TRBD1; V: TRBV19; size: -; J: TRBJ2-2
CDR3: CASSDARDYNEQFF; DNA: TGCGCCAGCAGTGATGCCAGGGATTACAATGAGCAGTTCTTC; D: -; V: TRBV10-1; size: once; J: TRBJ2-1
CDR3: CASSALSGRLNTEAFF; DNA: TGTGCCAGTAGTGCTCTCTCCGGGCGGCTCAACACTGAAGCTTTCTTT; D: -; V: TRBV19; size: few; J: TRBJ1-1